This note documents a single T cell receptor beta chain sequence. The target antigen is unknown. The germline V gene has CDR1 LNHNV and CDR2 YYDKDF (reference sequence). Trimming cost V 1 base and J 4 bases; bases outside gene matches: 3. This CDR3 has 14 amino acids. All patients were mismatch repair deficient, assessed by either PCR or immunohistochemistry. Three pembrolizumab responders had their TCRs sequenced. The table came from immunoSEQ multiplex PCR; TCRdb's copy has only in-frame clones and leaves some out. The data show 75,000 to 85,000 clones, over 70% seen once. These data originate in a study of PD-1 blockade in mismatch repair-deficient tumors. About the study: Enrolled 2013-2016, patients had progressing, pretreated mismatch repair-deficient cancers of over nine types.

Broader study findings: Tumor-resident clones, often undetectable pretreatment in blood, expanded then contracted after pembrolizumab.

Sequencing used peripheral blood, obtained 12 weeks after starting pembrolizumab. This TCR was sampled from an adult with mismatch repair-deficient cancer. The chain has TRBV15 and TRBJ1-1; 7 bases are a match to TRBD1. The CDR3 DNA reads TGTGCCACCAGCAGAGCTACAGGGGTCACTGAAGCTTTCTTT. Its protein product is CATSRATGVTEAFF.